Here is one T cell receptor beta chain with its context. Germline-derived CDR1 and CDR2 are MNHNY and SVGAGI (reference sequence). The CDR3 contains 15 residues. Trimming pared 0 bases from V and 2 bases from J, leaving 11 bases between. Genomic DNA of each subset was evenly split across several immunoSEQ plates. The repertoire was sequenced with immunoSEQ multiplex PCR; TCRdb's copy has only in-frame clones and lacks some. The repertoire holds some 2.1 million clones, about 93% seen once, with about 1.6% in the top ten. Naive CD8 cells lacked CD45RO and underwent positive selection for CCR7, leaving out terminally differentiated effector memory CD45RA+ cells. This sample was included in a study of shared clonotypes between healthy human individuals.

This TCR was sampled from a young man in good health. Some clones in this sample may be carry-over from other donors' samples. Sequencing was performed on naive CD8+ T cells from PBMCs. The chain combines TRBV6-6 with TRBJ2-7, with a tentative D call TRBD1 (6 bases). CDR3 coding DNA: TGTGCCAGCAGTTACTCTTTGACAGGTACCTACGAGCAGTACTTC. Its translation: CASSYSLTGTYEQYF.